Each of the 18 T cell receptor beta chains below was sequenced from the same sample in a study of T cells after yellow fever vaccination. Using its own MiXCR run on the 5' RACE reads, TCRdb lists one record per CDR3 protein. The table records some 54,000 distinct CDR3 sequences, 5% to 8.5% of them present only once. The specimen comprised CD8+ T cells not binding an NS4B(214-222) dextramer, sorted from PBMCs, sampled more than 40 days after the first yellow fever vaccination. All receptors derive from a man aged 18 to 35 who received the YFV17D yellow fever vaccine.

CDR3 bases: TGTGCCACCAGCTGGAGGGGAGGGGTCTCTAACTATGGCTACACCTTC. This codes for CATSWRGGVSNYGYTF. The chain links TRBV15 to TRBJ1-2; tentative D call: TRBD1 (5 bases). The germline CDR1 and CDR2 sequences are LNHNV and YYDKDF (reference sequence). The V and J ends lost 5 bases and 0 bases respectively, with 16 bases between them. The length of the CDR3 is 16 residues.

This rearrangement joins TRBV29-1 to TRBJ2-7; 7 bases agree with TRBD1. CDR3 length: 14 amino acids. Germline V gene lookup returns CDR1 SQVTM and CDR2 ANQGSEA. Germline trimming cut 6 bases from V and 1 base from J; bases unmatched to any gene: 9. This CDR3 reads CSVEDRNDSYEQYF. CDR3 sequence (DNA): TGCAGCGTGGAGGACAGGAACGATTCCTACGAGCAGTACTTC.

The CDR3 spells CALRGGYGYTF. The CDR3 coding sequence is TGTGCCCTGCGGGGGGGCTATGGCTACACCTTC. The chain has TRBV12-3 or TRBV12-4 and TRBJ1-2; perhaps TRBD1 as D (5 bases). The CDR3 has 11 amino acids. V shed 11 bases and J shed 4 bases, with 11 bases lying between them.

Comment on this clonotype: This could be a read error, since a much larger clone is one nucleotide away. V usage is TRBV27 and J usage is TRBJ1-2; possible D gene TRBD1, 5 bases. Per the germline V gene, CDR1 is MNHEY and CDR2 is SMNVEV (reference sequence). This CDR3 has 13 amino acids. In nucleotides, the CDR3 is TGTGCCGGCAGACCCGGGGGGGACTATGGCTACACCTTC. It codes for CAGRPGGDYGYTF.

This clonotype was detected many times. The chain joins TRBV4-3 to TRBJ2-7, with TRBD2 matching over 7 bases. With 0 bases clipped from V and 1 base from J, the junction kept 18 bases outside the gene matches. Germline lookup yields CDR1 LGHNA and CDR2 YSLEER. The CDR3 has 20 amino acids. CDR3 sequence reads: CASSQESSGPEQSQSYEQYF. The CDR3 nucleotides read TGCGCCAGCAGCCAAGAAAGTAGCGGGCCGGAACAGTCGCAATCCTACGAGCAGTACTTC.

This clonotype has only a few counts. The rearrangement links TRBV12-3 or TRBV12-4 to TRBJ1-2, with D perhaps TRBD1 (5 bases). CDR3 length equals 15 residues. With 2 bases removed from V and 7 bases from J, the gap between germline ends came to 17 bases. As DNA, the CDR3 is TGTGCCAGCAGTTTATCTAGGGGTCAGGAGCGTGGCTACACCTTC. It yields the protein CASSLSRGQERGYTF.

This clonotype was picked up many times. The chain couples TRBV12-3 or TRBV12-4 to TRBJ1-2; a weak D match, TRBD1 (6 bases). Trimming removed 8 bases from V and 4 bases from J, with 17 bases in between. This CDR3 comprises 14 residues. DNA of the CDR3: TGTGCCAGCCGCCCCTTAACAGGGCCCTATGGCTACACCTTC. This codes for CASRPLTGPYGYTF.

This clonotype was observed at least ten times. The chain employs TRBV4-2 and TRBJ2-5; 11 positions match TRBD2. The CDR3 runs 16 residues. Trimming cost V 4 bases and J 2 bases; bases outside gene matches: 6. Germline V gene lookup returns CDR1 LGHNA and CDR2 YNFKEQ. The CDR3 bases are TGTGCCAGCAGCCCAGGACTAGCGGGTCTACAAGAGACCCAGTACTTC. Protein sequence: CASSPGLAGLQETQYF.

The chain couples TRBV20-1 to TRBJ2-5, with 7 bases fitting TRBD2. Germline V gene sequence: CDR1 DFQATT, CDR2 SNEGSKA (reference sequence). V shed 1 base, J shed 4 bases, and the junction held 12 bases outside the gene matches. The CDR3 covers 16 residues. This chain's CDR3 is CSARVHLAALTETQYF. The CDR3 DNA reads TGCAGTGCTAGAGTACACCTAGCGGCCCTTACAGAGACCCAGTACTTC.

The sample holds a few counts of this clonotype. J is TRBJ1-4 and V is TRBV6-1; D may be TRBD1 (5 bases). There are 14 residues in the CDR3. V gave up 5 bases and J gave up 7 bases, with 14 bases separating them. Germline CDR1 MNHNS, CDR2 SASEGT. Written as DNA, the CDR3 is TGTGCCAGCAGTCAAGGGGTAAAAGGTGAAAAACTGTTTTTT. This sequence encodes CASSQGVKGEKLFF.

There are a few counts of this clonotype. This chain connects TRBV7-8 to TRBJ2-3; TRBD2 matches at 8 bases. The ends lost 4 bases at V and 4 bases at J; junction bases unmatched: 7. Looked up from germline, CDR1 is SGHVS and CDR2 is FQNEAQ. The CDR3 is 15 amino acids. As DNA, the CDR3 is TGTGCCAGCAGCTCGCCGGGACTAGGGTCAGATACGCAGTATTTT. Amino acids: CASSSPGLGSDTQYF.

The chain has TRBV5-1 and TRBJ1-1, with D hard to call. Germline CDR1 and CDR2: SGHRS and YFSETQ. The CDR3 length is 15 residues. V was pared by 0 bases and J by 0 bases, with 9 bases between. CDR3 DNA sequence: TGCGCCAGCAGCTTGGTTCCAGAGATGAACACTGAAGCTTTCTTT. The encoded protein is CASSLVPEMNTEAFF.

The gene calls are TRBV4-1 and TRBJ2-5; D may be TRBD2 (5 bases). V was pared by 3 bases and J by 5 bases, with 13 bases between. The CDR3 loop spans 14 amino acids. CDR1 MGHRA and CDR2 YSYEKL come from the germline V gene. The CDR3 protein is CASSQIGNTETQYF. As DNA, the CDR3 is TGCGCCAGCAGCCAGATCGGGAATACGGAGACCCAGTACTTC.

In its sample, this clonotype was seen many times. The chain recombines TRBV20-1 with TRBJ2-3; tentative D call: TRBD2 (6 bases). The CDR3 is made up of 16 amino acids. Trimming removed 0 bases from V and 4 bases from J, with 17 bases in between. CDR1 is DFQATT and CDR2 is SNEGSKA in the germline V gene (reference sequence). For the CDR3, the DNA is TGCAGTGCTAGAGATCGGGGGACGGTGGCTCCAGATACGCAGTATTTT. This encodes CSARDRGTVAPDTQYF.

J is TRBJ2-5 and V is TRBV19; perhaps TRBD2 as D (5 bases). The CDR3 spans 13 residues. Germline assignment: CDR1 LNHDA and CDR2 SQIVND (reference sequence). V was clipped by 3 bases and J by 2 bases, with 7 bases between them. The CDR3 DNA is TGTGCCAGTAGTATTTCGGGGCAAGAGACCCAGTACTTC. Translated, it gives CASSISGQETQYF.

The sample holds many counts of this clonotype. An end of the junction differs from the germline gene, which may be a read error. The gene calls are TRBV20-1 and TRBJ2-3, with TRBD2 identical over 11 bases. The CDR3 consists of 16 residues. Germline V CDR1 and CDR2: DFQATT, SNEGSKA (reference sequence). CDR3 residues: CSARAQTSGVTDTQYF. The CDR3 nucleotides read TGCAGTGCGAGAGCCCAGACTAGCGGGGTGACAGATACGCAGTATTTT.

The sample holds many counts of this clonotype. V usage is TRBV6-5 and J usage is TRBJ1-1; no definite D call. There are 11 residues in the CDR3. Germline V gene sequence: CDR1 MNHEY, CDR2 SVGAGI. Trimming stripped 1 base from V and 4 bases from J, with 1 base between. The CDR3 nucleotides read TGTGCCAGCAGTTACTTCACTGAAGCTTTCTTT. It is translated as CASSYFTEAFF.

This clonotype has just a few counts. V usage is TRBV6-2 or TRBV6-3 and J usage is TRBJ1-5, with unresolved D. Looked up from germline, CDR1 is MNHEY and CDR2 is SVGEGT. The CDR3 sequence is 14 residues long. The germline V and J ends were trimmed by 2 bases and 0 bases, with 5 bases remaining between them. DNA for the CDR3: TGTGCCAGCAGTTACGACATTAGCAATCAGCCCCAGCATTTT. Translating it yields CASSYDISNQPQHF.